The 23 T cell receptor beta chains in this list originate from one sample, sequenced in a study of blood T cell repertoires in COVID-19. Assay: immunoSEQ multiplex PCR; the TCRdb copy retains only in-frame clones and omits some. The sample lists just under 150,000 clones, over 70% occurring once. Sequenced: peripheral blood. The receptors stem from a man aged 45-65 years who had recovered from COVID-19.

The chain recombines TRBV11-2 with TRBJ1-5; D gene unclear. The CDR3 contains 13 residues. The V and J ends lost 0 bases and 7 bases respectively, with 7 bases between them. Germline-derived CDR1 and CDR2 are SGHAT and FQNNGV. The CDR3 loop reads CASSLEPGQPQHF. DNA for the CDR3: TGTGCCAGCAGCTTAGAGCCGGGGCAGCCCCAGCATTTT.

The V gene is TRBV30, the J gene TRBJ1-1, with 8 bases fitting TRBD1. The CDR3 is made up of 14 amino acids. V gave up 0 bases and J gave up 3 bases; unmatched junction bases: 3. Germline lookup yields CDR1 GTSNPN and CDR2 SVGIG (reference sequence). The DNA for the CDR3 is TGTGCCTGGAGTGTTGGACAGGGCTACACTGAAGCTTTCTTT. Translation gives CAWSVGQGYTEAFF. Full variable domain (missing parts from reference TRBV30 and TRBJ1-1): SQTIHQWPATLVQPVGSPLSLECTVEGTSNPNLYWYRQAAGRGLQLLFYSVGIGQISSEVPQNLSASRPQDRQFILSSKKLLLSDSGFYLCAWSVGQGYTEAFFGQGTRLTVV.

The chain carries TRBV19 and TRBJ2-3; D perhaps matches TRBD2 (7 bases). The CDR3 is made up of 15 amino acids. Trimming took off 2 bases at V and 1 base at J, with 10 bases between the two ends. Germline V gene data show CDR1 as LNHDA and CDR2 as SQIVND (reference sequence). The CDR3 is CASSITGGRTDTQYF. The CDR3 region has the DNA TGTGCCAGTAGTATAACGGGGGGCCGCACAGATACGCAGTATTTT.

J is TRBJ2-3 and V is TRBV11-3; unclear D gene. The V gene's germline CDR1 is SGHNT and CDR2 YENEEA. The ends were cut back, 1 base at V and 0 bases at J, with 5 bases in the middle. This CDR3 region has 14 residues. The CDR3 loop is CASSLGRSTDTQYF. DNA of the CDR3: TGTGCCAGCAGCTTAGGCCGGAGCACAGATACGCAGTATTTT.

The V and J genes are TRBV18 and TRBJ1-6; TRBD1 matches 10 bases. Germline assignment: CDR1 KGHSH and CDR2 LQKENI. The CDR3 has 17 amino acids. The junction had 11 bases not matched to a gene; V was cut back by 5 bases and J by 7 bases. The CDR3 is CASSVVRDRGQNSPLHF. In nucleotides, the CDR3 is TGTGCCAGCTCAGTGGTCCGGGACAGGGGTCAGAATTCACCCCTCCACTTT.

This clone was counted only a few times. This rearrangement joins TRBV6-5 to TRBJ2-7; 11 nucleotides agree with TRBD1. Germline V lookup: CDR1 MNHEY, CDR2 SVGAGI. J gave up 3 bases and V 5 bases, and 6 bases lay outside the gene matches. The CDR3 length is 15 residues. The CDR3 DNA reads TGTGCCAGCAGTCAGGAGGGACAGGGGGGCTACGAGCAGTACTTC. Translation gives CASSQEGQGGYEQYF.

This chain uses TRBV6-5 with TRBJ1-1; 7 bases are shared with TRBD1. CDR3 length: 13 residues. The V segment lost 7 bases and the J segment 6 bases; nucleotides outside the gene matches: 8. Germline CDR1 reads MNHEY; CDR2 reads SVGAGI. The CDR3 nucleotides are TGTGCCAGCATTATAACAGGGGTGGCTGAAGCTTTCTTT. It translates to CASIITGVAEAFF.

The chain employs TRBV19 and TRBJ1-1; possibly TRBD1 for D (6 bases). Germline V gives CDR1 LNHDA, CDR2 SQIVND (reference sequence). The V and J ends lost 7 bases and 4 bases respectively, with 19 bases between them. This CDR3 spans 15 amino acids. CDR3 protein: CASTNRQAMGTEAFF. CDR3 nucleotides: TGTGCCAGTACCAATAGACAGGCGATGGGCACTGAAGCTTTCTTT.

The chain recombines TRBV9 with TRBJ2-1, with 11 bases aligning to TRBD2. CDR1 is SGDLS and CDR2 is YYNGEE in the germline V gene. This CDR3 comprises 20 residues. V shed 0 bases, J shed 3 bases, and the junction held 14 bases outside the gene matches. DNA of the CDR3: TGTGCCAGCAGCGTAGGAGGGCAGGGTGGACTAGCGGGCCACTACAATGAGCAGTTCTTC. It translates to CASSVGGQGGLAGHYNEQFF.

This chain connects TRBV5-5 to TRBJ2-5; D ambiguous. This CDR3 has 13 amino acids. CDR1 SGHKS and CDR2 YYEKEE come from the germline V gene (reference sequence). V lost 0 bases and J 7 bases, leaving 10 bases between the germline ends. The CDR3 DNA follows: TGTGCCAGCAGCTTGGAGTCAGCGCGGACCCAGTACTTC. Amino acid sequence: CASSLESARTQYF.

V is TRBV9 and J is TRBJ1-2; 8 bases fit TRBD1. CDR3 length: 17 residues. From germline, CDR1 is SGDLS and CDR2 YYNGEE. V trimming: 3 bases; J trimming: 0 bases; junction bases outside the gene matches: 10. This CDR3 reads CASSAKQGERANYGYTF. For the CDR3, the DNA is TGTGCCAGCAGCGCAAAACAGGGGGAACGGGCTAACTATGGCTACACCTTC.

The rearrangement links TRBV5-5 to TRBJ2-7; D is ambiguous. This CDR3 is built from 14 residues. V was shortened by 4 bases and J by 1 base, with 12 bases between the two germline ends. Germline V lookup: CDR1 SGHKS, CDR2 YYEKEE (reference sequence). The CDR3 region has the DNA TGTGCCAGCAGCCGAAGCCCCGGGTCCTACGAGCAGTACTTC. It encodes CASSRSPGSYEQYF.

The genes are TRBV15 and TRBJ1-1; no definite D call. Germline loops: CDR1 LNHNV, CDR2 YYDKDF (reference sequence). The ends were cut back, 1 base at V and 1 base at J, with 10 bases in the middle. This CDR3 contains 15 residues. The CDR3 DNA reads TGTGCCACCAGCAGAGGGAGGGCAGGGAACACTGAAGCTTTCTTT. Amino acid sequence: CATSRGRAGNTEAFF.

This rearrangement joins TRBV11-3 to TRBJ2-7, with D perhaps TRBD1 (6 bases). V was pared by 3 bases and J by 2 bases, with 14 bases between. Germline V gene sequence: CDR1 SGHNT, CDR2 YENEEA. The CDR3 is 15 residues long. The CDR3 region is CASSLSWDKTYEQYF. CDR3 in DNA: TGTGCCAGCAGCTTGAGCTGGGACAAAACCTACGAGCAGTACTTC. The entire variable domain, with the rest obtained from reference TRBV11-3 and TRBJ2-7, is as follows: EAGVVQSPRYKIIEKKQPVAFWCNPISGHNTLYWYLQNLGQGPELLIRYENEEAVDDSQLPKDRFSAERLKGVDSTLKIQPAELGDSAVYLCASSLSWDKTYEQYFGPGTRLTVT.

The CDR3 DNA sequence: TGCGCCAGCAGCTTCGGACAAGCCCCTAGCACAGATACGCAGTATTTT. Protein product: CASSFGQAPSTDTQYF. The chain carries TRBV5-1 and TRBJ2-3, with D perhaps matching TRBD1 (5 bases). The germline V and J ends were trimmed by 2 bases and 0 bases, with 13 bases remaining between them. In germline, CDR1 is SGHRS, CDR2 YFSETQ. The CDR3 runs 16 residues.

The rearrangement uses TRBV12-3 or TRBV12-4 and TRBJ2-7; D is uncertain. CDR3 size: 13 residues. Trimming took off 3 bases at V and 2 bases at J, with 8 bases between the two ends. CDR3 amino acids: CASSLSVAYEQYF. In DNA form, the CDR3 reads TGTGCCAGCAGTTTGAGTGTTGCCTACGAGCAGTACTTC.

The gene calls are TRBV7-9 and TRBJ2-5; 15 bases map to TRBD2. The CDR3 sequence is 16 residues long. Losses at the gene ends were 5 bases for V and 7 bases for J; bases not matched to a gene: 8. CDR1 SEHNR and CDR2 FQNEAQ come from the germline V gene (reference sequence). The CDR3 DNA sequence: TGTGCCAGCAGCACCAAGGGGACTAGCGGGGGGCGGACCCAGTACTTC. This sequence encodes CASSTKGTSGGRTQYF.

The rearrangement joins TRBV5-1 to TRBJ1-1; D is undetermined. The CDR3 has 15 amino acids. Between the trimmed V and J ends, which lost 0 bases and 6 bases, there was a span of 15 bases. The germline CDR1 and CDR2 sequences are SGHRS and YFSETQ. The CDR3 DNA reads as TGCGCCAGCAGCTTGGTGGGAGGAGGGAGGGCTGAAGCTTTCTTT. Translation gives CASSLVGGGRAEAFF.

The chain joins TRBV5-8 to TRBJ2-7; no definite D call. Germline V gene data show CDR1 as SGHTS and CDR2 as YDEGEE. The CDR3 runs to 12 residues. The V end lost 0 bases, the J end lost 3 bases, and 4 bases lay between the germline ends. The CDR3 loop reads CASSLGHYEQYF. CDR3 coding DNA: TGTGCCAGCAGCTTGGGGCACTACGAGCAGTACTTC.

The chain links TRBV28 to TRBJ2-7, with D perhaps TRBD1 (5 bases). CDR3 length: 15 amino acids. The germline V gene encodes CDR1 MDHEN and CDR2 SYDVKM. Trimming took off 3 bases at V and 4 bases at J, with 16 bases between the two ends. Here the CDR3 DNA reads TGTGCCAGCAGTTTCCAGGGAATTGGTATGTACGAGCAGTACTTC. As protein: CASSFQGIGMYEQYF.

The chain uses TRBV20-1 and TRBJ1-2; maybe TRBD1 (5 bases). Trimming stripped 3 bases from V and 7 bases from J, with 15 bases between. This CDR3 is built from 13 residues. Germline CDR1 and CDR2: DFQATT and SNEGSKA (reference sequence). The CDR3: CSASNDRWGGYTF. The DNA of the CDR3 is TGCAGTGCTAGTAACGACAGATGGGGTGGCTACACCTTC.

This clone was counted only a few times. The chain couples TRBV5-1 to TRBJ1-2, with D hard to call. The CDR3 has 15 residues. Per germline, CDR1 SGHRS and CDR2 YFSETQ. V was pared by 5 bases and J by 4 bases, with 18 bases between. CDR3 DNA sequence: TGCGCCAGCAGACTTGGTGGCCAGGTCACCTATGGCTACACCTTC. It yields the protein CASRLGGQVTYGYTF.

This clone was seen a single time. This chain connects TRBV4-1 to TRBJ2-7; D may be TRBD2 (5 bases). Trimming took off 0 bases at V and 3 bases at J, with 9 bases between the two ends. Germline V CDR1 and CDR2: MGHRA, YSYEKL. The CDR3 has 14 amino acids. CDR3 region: CASSQDPGNYEQYF. CDR3 coding DNA: TGCGCCAGCAGCCAAGACCCCGGGAACTACGAGCAGTACTTC.